This TCR beta chain was captured by sequencing in a study of CD8 T cell repertoires and HIV-1 epitope variants. Study in general: Enriched T cells were co-cultured with equal numbers of autologous T cell-negative antigen-presenting cells. The baseline condition was 1M T cells left uncultured.

Deletions cut 7 bases from V and 3 bases from J, with 21 bases between. The length of the CDR3 is 16 residues. Looked up from germline, CDR1 is MDHEN and CDR2 is SYDVKM. Notes on the study in general: Eight or nine TCR beta clonotypes were antigen-specific, 5 to 7 apparently recognizing autologous or escape variants.

Of note for this clone: Its specificity is unknown.

TCR beta CDR3 was sequenced at survey depth on immunoSEQ. Clones were sequenced by immunoSEQ multiplex PCR, and TCRdb holds only the in-frame ones, with some missing. The sample consists of roughly 5,000 clones, around 73% of them appearing once. This receptor was taken from a male donor with HIV. Sequenced sample: cultured CD8+ T cells derived from PBMCs. The chain carries TRBV28 and TRBJ1-1; the D gene is possibly TRBD1 (5 bases). The DNA for the CDR3 is TGTGCCAGCACCCTAAGCGGAGGTCGGGGGTACACTGAAGCTTTCTTT. This gives the protein CASTLSGGRGYTEAFF.